This TCR beta chain came from a study of blood T cell repertoires in COVID-19. Background on the study: COVID-19 samples from acute and convalescent phases originated in the United States, Italy and Spain.

Source study methods: The assay estimated nucleated cells by amplifying reference gene primers. Libraries were prepared by immunoSEQ multiplex PCR; TCRdb keeps only in-frame clonotypes and omits some of them. V, J and clone size are those of that table, while D and trimming were read from the DNA. The data contain 70,000 to 95,000 clones, about 73% of them singletons. A few counts support this clone. CDR3 size: 13 residues. The chain is built from TRBV21-1 and TRBJ2-3; whether TRBD2, the table's D call, matches the DNA was not checked. TRBV21-1 is assigned pseudogene status. The clonotype originates from a man aged 55-75 years with COVID-19, enrolled during active disease. The source material was peripheral blood. Here the CDR3 DNA reads TGTGCCAGCAGCAAATCTATTCCAGATACGCAGTATTTT. The encoded protein is CASSKSIPDTQYF.